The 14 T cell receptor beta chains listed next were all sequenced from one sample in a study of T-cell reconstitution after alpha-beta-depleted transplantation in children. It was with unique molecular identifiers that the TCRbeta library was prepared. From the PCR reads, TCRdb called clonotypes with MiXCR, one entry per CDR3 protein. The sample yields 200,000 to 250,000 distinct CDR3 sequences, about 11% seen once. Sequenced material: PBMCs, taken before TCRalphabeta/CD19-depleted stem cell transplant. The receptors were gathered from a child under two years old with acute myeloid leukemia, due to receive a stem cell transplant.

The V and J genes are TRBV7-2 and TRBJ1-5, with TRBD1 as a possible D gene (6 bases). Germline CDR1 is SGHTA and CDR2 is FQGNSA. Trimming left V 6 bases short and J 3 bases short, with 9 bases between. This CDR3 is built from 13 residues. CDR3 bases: TGTGCCAGCAGGGGACAAGCCAATCAGCCCCAGCATTTT. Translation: CASRGQANQPQHF.

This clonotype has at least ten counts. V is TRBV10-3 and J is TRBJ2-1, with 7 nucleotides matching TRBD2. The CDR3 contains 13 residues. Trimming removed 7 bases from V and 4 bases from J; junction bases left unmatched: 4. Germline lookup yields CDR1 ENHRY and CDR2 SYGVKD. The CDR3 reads CAITPSGYNEQFF. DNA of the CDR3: TGTGCCATCACTCCTAGCGGTTACAATGAGCAGTTCTTC.

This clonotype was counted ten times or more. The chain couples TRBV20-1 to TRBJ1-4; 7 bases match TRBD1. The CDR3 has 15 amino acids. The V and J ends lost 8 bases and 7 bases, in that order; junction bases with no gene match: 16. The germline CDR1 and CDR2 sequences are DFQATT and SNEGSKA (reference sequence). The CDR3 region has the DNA TGCAGTACCCGCTCACGAGACAGGGATGTTGAAAAACTGTTTTTT. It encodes CSTRSRDRDVEKLFF.

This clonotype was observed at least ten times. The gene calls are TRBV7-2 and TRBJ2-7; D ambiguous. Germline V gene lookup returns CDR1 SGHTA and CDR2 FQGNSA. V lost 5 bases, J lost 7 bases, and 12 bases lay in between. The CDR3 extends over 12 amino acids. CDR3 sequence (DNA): TGTGCCAGCAGCCACTCCTGGAGTGAGCAGTACTTC. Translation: CASSHSWSEQYF.

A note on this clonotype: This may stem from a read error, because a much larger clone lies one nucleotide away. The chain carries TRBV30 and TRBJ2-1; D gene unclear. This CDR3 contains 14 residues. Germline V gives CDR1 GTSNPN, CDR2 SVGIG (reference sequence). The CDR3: CAWSLAERYNEQLF. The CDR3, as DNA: TGTGCCTGGAGTTTGGCGGAGCGCTACAATGAGCAGCTCTTC.

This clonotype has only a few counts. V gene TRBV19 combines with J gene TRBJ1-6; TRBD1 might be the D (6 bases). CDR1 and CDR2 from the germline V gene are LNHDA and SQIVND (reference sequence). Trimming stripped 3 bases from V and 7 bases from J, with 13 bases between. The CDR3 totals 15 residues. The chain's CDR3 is CASSIRGGLNSPLHF. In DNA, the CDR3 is TGTGCCAGTAGTATCCGAGGGGGTCTCAATTCACCCCTCCACTTT.

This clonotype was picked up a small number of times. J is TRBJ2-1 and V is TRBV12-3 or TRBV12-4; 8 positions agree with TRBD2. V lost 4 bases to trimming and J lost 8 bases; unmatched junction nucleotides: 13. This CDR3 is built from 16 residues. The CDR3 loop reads CASSWGGGTSGDEQFF. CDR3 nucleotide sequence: TGTGCCAGCAGTTGGGGGGGGGGGACTAGTGGAGATGAGCAGTTCTTC.

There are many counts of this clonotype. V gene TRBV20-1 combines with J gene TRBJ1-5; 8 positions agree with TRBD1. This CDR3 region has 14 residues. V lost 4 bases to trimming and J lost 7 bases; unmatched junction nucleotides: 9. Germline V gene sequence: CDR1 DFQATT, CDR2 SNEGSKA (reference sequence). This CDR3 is CSAKDRVGWQPQHF. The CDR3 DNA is TGCAGTGCTAAGGACAGGGTCGGATGGCAGCCCCAGCATTTT.

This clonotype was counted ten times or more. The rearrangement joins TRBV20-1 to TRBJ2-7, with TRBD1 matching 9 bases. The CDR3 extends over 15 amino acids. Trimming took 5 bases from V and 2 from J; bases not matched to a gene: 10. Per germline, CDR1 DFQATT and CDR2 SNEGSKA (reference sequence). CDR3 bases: TGCAGTGCTGTGGGGGACAGGGAAACTACCTACGAGCAGTACTTC. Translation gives CSAVGDRETTYEQYF.

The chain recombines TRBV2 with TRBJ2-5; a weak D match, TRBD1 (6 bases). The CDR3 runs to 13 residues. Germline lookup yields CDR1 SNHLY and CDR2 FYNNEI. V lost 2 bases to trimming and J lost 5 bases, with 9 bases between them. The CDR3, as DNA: TGTGCCAGCAGTGAAAACAGGGCTGAGACCCAGTACTTC. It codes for CASSENRAETQYF.

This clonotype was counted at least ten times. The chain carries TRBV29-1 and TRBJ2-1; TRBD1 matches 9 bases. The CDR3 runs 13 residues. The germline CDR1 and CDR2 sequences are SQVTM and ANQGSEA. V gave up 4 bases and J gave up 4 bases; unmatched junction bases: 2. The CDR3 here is CSVGGTGYNEQFF. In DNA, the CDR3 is TGCAGCGTTGGTGGGACAGGGTACAATGAGCAGTTCTTC.

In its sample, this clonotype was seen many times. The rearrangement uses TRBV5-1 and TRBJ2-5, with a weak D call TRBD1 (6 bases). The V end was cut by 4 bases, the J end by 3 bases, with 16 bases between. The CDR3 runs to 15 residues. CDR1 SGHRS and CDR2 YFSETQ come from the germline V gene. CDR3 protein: CASSPGTYDEETQYF. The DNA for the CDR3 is TGCGCCAGCAGCCCTGGGACATACGATGAAGAGACCCAGTACTTC.

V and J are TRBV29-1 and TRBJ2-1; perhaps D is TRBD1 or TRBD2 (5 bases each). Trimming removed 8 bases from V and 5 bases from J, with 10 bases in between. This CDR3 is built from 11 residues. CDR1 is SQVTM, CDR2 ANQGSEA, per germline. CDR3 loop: CSSRDHNEQFF. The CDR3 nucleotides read TGCAGCTCCCGGGACCACAATGAGCAGTTCTTC.

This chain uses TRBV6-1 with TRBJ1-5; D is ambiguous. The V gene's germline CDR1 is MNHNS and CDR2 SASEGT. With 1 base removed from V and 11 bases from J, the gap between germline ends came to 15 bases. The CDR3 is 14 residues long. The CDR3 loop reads CASSEERTAPAQHF. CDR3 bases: TGTGCCAGCAGTGAAGAGAGAACGGCCCCGGCCCAGCATTTT.